A single sample gave rise to the 26 T cell receptor beta chains below, sequenced in a study of T-cell reconstitution after alpha-beta-depleted transplantation in children. Molecular barcoding with unique molecular identifiers was used for the TCRbeta library. One entry per CDR3 protein results from TCRdb running MiXCR on the PCR reads. This sample yields fewer than 700,000 distinct CDR3 sequences, of which approximately 22% are seen a single time; about 14% belongs to the top ten. This material consisted of PBMCs, mostly from graft donor cells, taken 360 days after TCRalphabeta/CD19-depleted stem cell transplant. The receptors were gathered from a boy younger than two who had a stem cell transplant for acute myeloid leukemia, so the T cells may come from the graft donor.

This chain joins TRBV20-1 and TRBJ2-2, with 9 bases aligning to TRBD2. This CDR3 has 14 amino acids. J gave up 6 bases and V 6 bases, and 8 bases lay outside the gene matches. Per germline, CDR1 DFQATT and CDR2 SNEGSKA (reference sequence). CDR3 protein: CSASLGLAPGELFF. In nucleotides, the CDR3 is TGCAGTGCCAGCCTGGGACTAGCCCCCGGGGAGCTGTTTTTT.

The chain joins TRBV12-3 or TRBV12-4 to TRBJ1-2; 7 bases match TRBD1. Losses at the gene ends were 6 bases for V and 8 bases for J; bases not matched to a gene: 9. CDR3 length: 13 residues. The CDR3 DNA sequence: TGTGCCAGCAGCCAAGACAGGGCATACGGCTACACCTTC. Protein product: CASSQDRAYGYTF.

V usage is TRBV7-2 and J usage is TRBJ1-5, with D unclear. The CDR3 loop spans 13 amino acids. V shed 2 bases and J shed 4 bases, with 6 bases lying between them. Looked up from germline, CDR1 is SGHTA and CDR2 is FQGNSA. As DNA, the CDR3 is TGTGCCAGCAGCTTAATGGAGAATCAGCCCCAGCATTTT. Amino acid sequence: CASSLMENQPQHF.

The chain has TRBV25-1 and TRBJ2-3, with 7 bases that match TRBD2. This CDR3 region has 16 residues. With V trimmed by 3 bases and J by 0 bases, 6 bases remained unmatched. In germline, CDR1 is MGHDK, CDR2 SYGVNS. CDR3 bases: TGTGCCAGCAGTGAGTACGGGGGGATAAGCACAGATACGCAGTATTTT. Its protein is CASSEYGGISTDTQYF.

The rearrangement links TRBV20-1 to TRBJ1-6; 9 positions agree with TRBD1. The CDR3 sequence is 12 residues long. V was clipped by 6 bases and J by 10 bases; unmatched bases: 4. Germline V gives CDR1 DFQATT, CDR2 SNEGSKA (reference sequence). Here the CDR3 DNA reads TGCAGTGCGGGACAGGGAGACTCACCCCTCCACTTT. Its translation is CSAGQGDSPLHF.

This clonotype has at least ten counts. V is TRBV20-1 and J is TRBJ2-1, with 9 bases lining up with TRBD2. The CDR3 is 14 residues long. Germline V gene sequence: CDR1 DFQATT, CDR2 SNEGSKA (reference sequence). The CDR3 is CSPAGGTSYNEQFF. The CDR3 nucleotides are TGCTCTCCGGCGGGAGGGACGTCCTACAATGAGCAGTTCTTC.

This clonotype was observed many times. This chain links TRBV28 with TRBJ2-6, with a weak D call TRBD2 (5 bases). V was pared by 8 bases and J by 0 bases, with 11 bases between. Germline loops: CDR1 MDHEN, CDR2 SYDVKM. The CDR3 covers 15 residues. CDR3 amino acids: CASAGFFSGANVLTF. DNA for the CDR3: TGTGCCAGCGCGGGCTTCTTCTCTGGGGCCAACGTCCTGACTTTC.

The chain employs TRBV7-9 and TRBJ2-5; 8 bases match TRBD2. This CDR3 contains 14 residues. V lost 5 bases, J lost 5 bases, and 7 bases stayed unmatched. Germline loops: CDR1 SEHNR, CDR2 FQNEAQ (reference sequence). This CDR3 is CASSPVGGAETQYF. The CDR3, as DNA: TGTGCCAGCAGCCCTGTCGGGGGGGCGGAGACCCAGTACTTC.

This clonotype has just one count. The CDR3 sequence: CASSQDPRGSEQYF. CDR3 DNA: TGCGCCAGCAGCCAAGACCCCAGGGGAAGCGAGCAGTACTTC. This chain uses TRBV4-3 with TRBJ2-7; possible D gene TRBD1, 6 bases. Trimming removed 0 bases at V and 6 bases at J, with 12 bases between. Per germline, CDR1 LGHNA and CDR2 YSLEER. This CDR3 has 14 residues.

This clonotype was picked up a small number of times. The V and J genes are TRBV15 and TRBJ2-1; a weak D match, TRBD2 (5 bases). The germline V gene encodes CDR1 LNHNV and CDR2 YYDKDF (reference sequence). There are 15 residues in the CDR3. The V end was cut by 3 bases, the J end by 4 bases, with 13 bases between. CDR3 DNA sequence: TGTGCCACCAGCAGGTCACCTCGCGGGTACAATGAGCAGTTCTTC. As protein: CATSRSPRGYNEQFF.

The sample holds many counts of this clonotype. V and J are TRBV7-2 and TRBJ2-1; 9 nucleotides match TRBD1. There are 16 residues in the CDR3. CDR1 SGHTA and CDR2 FQGNSA come from the germline V gene. V was clipped by 2 bases and J by 1 base; unmatched bases: 3. The CDR3 DNA is TGTGCCAGCAGCTTATACGGGACAGGGTCCTACAATGAGCAGTTCTTC. Translation gives CASSLYGTGSYNEQFF. Looking up the rest from reference TRBV7-2 and TRBJ2-1 gives the full variable domain: GAGVSQSPSNKVTEKGKDVELRCDPISGHTALYWYRQSLGQGLEFLIYFQGNSAPDKSGLPSDRFSAERTGGSVSTLTIQRTQQEDSAVYLCASSLYGTGSYNEQFFGPGTRLTVL.

This clonotype was counted ten times or more. The chain recombines TRBV7-9 with TRBJ2-5; possibly TRBD1 for D (6 bases). Germline-derived CDR1 and CDR2 are SEHNR and FQNEAQ (reference sequence). CDR3 size: 15 residues. The V and J ends lost 1 base and 2 bases respectively, with 11 bases between them. In DNA form, the CDR3 reads TGTGCCAGCAGCTTAGGAAGAGGACAGCAAGAGACCCAGTACTTC. Amino acids: CASSLGRGQQETQYF.

Details on this clonotype: A much larger clone lies one base from this, so it may be a read error. V is TRBV10-3 and J is TRBJ2-3, with 7 positions matching TRBD2. The junction had 0 bases not matched to a gene; V was cut back by 8 bases and J by 4 bases. Germline V CDR1 and CDR2: ENHRY, SYGVKD. The CDR3 length is 11 residues. CDR3 sequence: CAIGGADTQYF. The CDR3 DNA sequence: TGTGCCATCGGGGGGGCAGATACGCAGTATTTT.

This chain uses TRBV5-6 with TRBJ2-3; 9 positions match TRBD1. There are 16 residues in the CDR3. CDR1 and CDR2 (germline): SGHDT, YYEEEE. The ends lost 4 bases at V and 4 bases at J; junction bases unmatched: 10. CDR3 DNA: TGTGCCAGCAGCGCACCCGGGACAGGGCAGCCAGATACGCAGTATTTT. Translating it yields CASSAPGTGQPDTQYF.

Worth noting for this clonotype: The junction departs from the called germline gene at one end, perhaps through a read error. The chain carries TRBV18 and TRBJ2-6, with D perhaps matching TRBD1 (5 bases). The CDR3 is made up of 16 amino acids. CDR1 and CDR2 (germline): KGHSH, LQKENI. DNA for the CDR3: TGTGCCAGCTCACCACAAAGGGGCGCTGGGGCCAACGTCCTGATTTTC. It translates to CASSPQRGAGANVLIF.

This clonotype was counted many times. The chain carries TRBV12-3 or TRBV12-4 and TRBJ2-5, with D possibly TRBD2 on 5 matching bases. V lost 6 bases to trimming and J lost 2 bases, with 13 bases between them. The CDR3 sequence is 14 residues long. CDR3 sequence reads: CASSHGLKQETQYF. In DNA, the CDR3 is TGTGCCAGCAGCCATGGACTGAAACAAGAGACCCAGTACTTC.

The CDR3 DNA sequence: TGTGCCAGCAGCTTAGCGGGGACGACCAATGAGCAGTTCTTC. Translation gives CASSLAGTTNEQFF. V usage is TRBV7-9 and J usage is TRBJ2-1, with D tentatively TRBD1 or TRBD2 (5 bases each). The V end lost 0 bases, the J end lost 6 bases, and 9 bases lay between the germline ends. There are 14 residues in the CDR3. Germline CDR1 and CDR2: SEHNR and FQNEAQ (reference sequence).

This chain connects TRBV28 to TRBJ1-5, with D perhaps matching TRBD1 (5 bases). This CDR3 has 19 amino acids. The germline CDR1 and CDR2 sequences are MDHEN and SYDVKM. Between the trimmed V and J ends, which lost 0 bases and 0 bases, there was a span of 18 bases. CDR3 DNA: TGTGCCAGCAGTTTATGGGGCCGATCACAGGCCCTTAGCAATCAGCCCCAGCATTTT. The encoded protein is CASSLWGRSQALSNQPQHF.

V is TRBV4-3 and J is TRBJ1-2; 8 bases align to TRBD1. CDR1 is LGHNA, CDR2 YSLEER, per germline. This CDR3 is built from 13 residues. After removal of 0 bases from V and 8 bases from J, the junction contained 2 bases not matched to a gene. The CDR3 loop reads CASSQDRGQGYTF. CDR3 bases: TGCGCCAGCAGCCAAGACAGGGGGCAAGGCTACACCTTC.

The chain employs TRBV7-7 and TRBJ2-1; 12 nucleotides line up with TRBD1. CDR1 SSHAT and CDR2 FNYEAQ come from the germline V gene (reference sequence). With V trimmed by 1 base and J by 7 bases, 5 bases remained unmatched. This CDR3 is built from 16 residues. This CDR3 reads CASSLGRDRGRNEQFF. CDR3 coding DNA: TGTGCCAGCAGCTTAGGTCGGGACAGGGGGCGGAATGAGCAGTTCTTC.

The gene calls are TRBV7-9 and TRBJ2-2; D may be TRBD2 (6 bases). This CDR3 has 15 residues. Trimming removed 4 bases at V and 5 bases at J, with 14 bases between. The germline CDR1 and CDR2 sequences are SEHNR and FQNEAQ (reference sequence). The CDR3 spells CASSSPLGGTGELFF. The CDR3 nucleotides read TGTGCCAGCAGCTCGCCCCTTGGAGGGACCGGGGAGCTGTTTTTT.

This clonotype appeared a few times. The chain is built from TRBV7-2 and TRBJ2-7; D may be TRBD2 (6 bases). CDR1 SGHTA and CDR2 FQGNSA come from the germline V gene. Trimming shortened V by 0 bases and J by 3 bases, and 21 bases separated the two germline ends. The CDR3 contains 18 residues. The CDR3 region is CASSLAPLGTSSLYEQYF. The DNA of the CDR3 is TGTGCCAGCAGCTTAGCCCCCCTAGGTACTAGCAGTCTCTACGAGCAGTACTTC.

V is TRBV7-2 and J is TRBJ2-3, with TRBD2 matching over 10 bases. Trimming at V came to 5 bases and at J to 0 bases, leaving 2 bases not matched to a gene. Per germline, CDR1 SGHTA and CDR2 FQGNSA. The CDR3 has 15 amino acids. Here the CDR3 DNA reads TGTGCCAGCAGCGGTAGCGGGGGGAGCACAGATACGCAGTATTTT. Translated, it gives CASSGSGGSTDTQYF.

This clonotype showed up just a few times. The chain has TRBV24-1 and TRBJ2-1; TRBD2 is a possible D gene (6 bases). The germline gives CDR1 KGHDR, CDR2 SFDVKD. Trimming pared 5 bases from V and 10 bases from J, leaving 26 bases between. CDR3 length: 17 amino acids. CDR3 loop: CATSARRSSAASSEQFF. The CDR3 bases are TGTGCCACCAGTGCCCGTCGCTCTAGCGCCGCCTCGTCGGAGCAGTTCTTC.

This clonotype appeared a few times. The chain links TRBV4-2 to TRBJ2-1; D remains ambiguous. From germline, CDR1 is LGHNA and CDR2 YNFKEQ. CDR3 length equals 11 residues. The ends were cut back, 1 base at V and 8 bases at J, with 3 bases in the middle. The CDR3 sequence: CASSQGYEQFF. CDR3 nucleotides: TGTGCCAGCAGCCAAGGTTATGAGCAGTTCTTC.

There are a few counts of this clonotype. This CDR3 is CSATPGGTEAFF. CDR3 DNA: TGCAGTGCTACACCGGGGGGAACTGAAGCTTTCTTT. The chain employs TRBV20-1 and TRBJ1-1; D perhaps matches TRBD1 (5 bases). V lost 4 bases and J 5 bases, leaving 11 bases between the germline ends. Germline CDR1 is DFQATT and CDR2 is SNEGSKA (reference sequence). The CDR3 has 12 residues.